This entry describes one T cell receptor beta chain. This clone was found a few times. Its target antigen remains unknown. No base quality values were provided; no much bigger clone lies one nucleotide off. This entry belongs to a study of blood T cell repertoires in COVID-19 (dated by TCRdb to the early 2020s). Background for the entire study: Samples from collaborators originated in the United States, Italy and Spain and spanned both the acute and convalescent phases of COVID-19. The prospective study material was composed of cDNA or gDNA derived from T cells, B-cell-depleted T cells, or PBMCs. Subjects who had been exposed to COVID-19, were actively infected with it, or had recovered from it provided the deeply sampled blood TCRbeta repertoires that made up the dataset. The repertoires were released in a freely available public database meant as a resource for research on the immune response to SARS-CoV-2. The samples were drawn from the first 160 participants of the ongoing ImmuneRACE study and from 1,254 subjects provided by 6 global collaborators. Nearly every sample came with metadata listing a de-identified subject ID, COVID-19 status, age in years and sex. Where HLA class I and class II types were available, the types were taken from metadata supplied by the sample provider, not from assay-based typing. The full study reports these points: The amount of clinical and demographic metadata varied by source and participant and was provided uncurated.

At one collaborating source in Seattle, patients were enrolled during active infection and were followed longitudinally through the course of disease. Collaborating institutions collected whole blood in K2EDTA tubes following their own protocols. For TCRbeta analysis, collaborators shipped samples as frozen whole blood, isolated PBMCs, or DNA extracted from either of those sample types. TCRbeta CDR3 regions were amplified from genomic DNA by means of the immunoSEQ Assay, a bias-controlled multiplex PCR. From the authors' description of their analysis: The number of nucleated cells in each sample was estimated from the amplification of reference gene primers within the assay. To quantify the absolute abundance of each unique TCRbeta CDR3 rearrangement, sequence reads were collapsed and filtered. For each sample, productive Simpson clonality was calculated as the square root of Simpson's diversity index over productive rearrangements. Not all clones reach the TCRdb copy of this immuneACCESS table, which keeps in-frame sequences only. Checked studies attribute under half of the gap to unresolved V genes and leave the rest unexplained. V, J and clone size derive from that table, while D and trimming were established from the DNA sequence. The sample table contains 200,000 to 300,000 clones; only one count was recorded for roughly 79% of them. The top ten clones comprise roughly 8% of the sample.

CDR1 SGHRS and CDR2 YFSETQ were looked up in the germline V gene. The CDR3 spans 16 residues, from the cysteine through the phenylalanine. Only CDR3 DNA remains: 48 bases, in frame from the first base. The germline V and J ends show losses of 4 bases and 3 bases respectively, and no gene match explains 7 bases of the junction. This TCR was recovered from a woman older than 75 with COVID-19, enrolled during active disease. The sequencing sample was made of peripheral blood. Recombination connected TRBV5-1 to TRBJ1-4, with 9 bases aligning to TRBD1. The DNA reads as follows: TGCGCCAGCAGCCCAGGACAGGGGTTAGCTAATGAAAAACTGTTTTTT. The translation is CASSPGQGLANEKLFF.